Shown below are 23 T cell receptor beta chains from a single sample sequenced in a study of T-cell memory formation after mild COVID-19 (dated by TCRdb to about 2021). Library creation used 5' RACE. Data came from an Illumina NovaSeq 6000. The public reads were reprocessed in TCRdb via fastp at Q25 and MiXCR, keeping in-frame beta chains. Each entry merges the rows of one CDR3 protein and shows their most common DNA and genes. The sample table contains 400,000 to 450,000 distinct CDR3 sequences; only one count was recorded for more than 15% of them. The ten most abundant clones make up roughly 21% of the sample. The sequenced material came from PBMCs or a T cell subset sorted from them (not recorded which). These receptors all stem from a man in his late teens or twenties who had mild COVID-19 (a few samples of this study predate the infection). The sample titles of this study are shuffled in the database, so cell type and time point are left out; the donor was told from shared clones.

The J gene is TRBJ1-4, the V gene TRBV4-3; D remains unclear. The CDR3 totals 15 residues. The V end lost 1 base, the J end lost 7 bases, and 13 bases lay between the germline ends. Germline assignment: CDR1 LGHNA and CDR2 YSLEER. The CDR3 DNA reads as TGCGCCAGCAGCCAAGTGTCCGGGATCGGTGAAAAACTGTTTTTT. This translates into CASSQVSGIGEKLFF.

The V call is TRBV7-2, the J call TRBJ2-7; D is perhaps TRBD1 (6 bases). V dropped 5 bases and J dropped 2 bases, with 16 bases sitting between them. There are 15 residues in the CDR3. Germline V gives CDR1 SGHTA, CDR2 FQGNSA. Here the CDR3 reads CASSLSTGQPYEQYF. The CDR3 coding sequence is TGTGCCAGCAGCCTATCCACAGGACAGCCCTACGAGCAGTACTTC.

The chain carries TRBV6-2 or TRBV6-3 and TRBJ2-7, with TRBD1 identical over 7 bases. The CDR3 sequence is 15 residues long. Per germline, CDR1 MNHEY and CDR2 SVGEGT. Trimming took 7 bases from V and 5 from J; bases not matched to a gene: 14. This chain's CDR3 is CASTRRQGKNDEQYV. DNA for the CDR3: TGTGCCAGCACCCGCCGACAGGGAAAGAACGACGAGCAGTACGTC.

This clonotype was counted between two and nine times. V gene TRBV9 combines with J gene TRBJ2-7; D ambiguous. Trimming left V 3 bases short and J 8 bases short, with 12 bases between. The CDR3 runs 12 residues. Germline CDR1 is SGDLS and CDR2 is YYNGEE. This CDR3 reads CASSDLGVQQYF. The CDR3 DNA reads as TGTGCCAGCAGCGACCTTGGTGTTCAGCAGTACTTC.

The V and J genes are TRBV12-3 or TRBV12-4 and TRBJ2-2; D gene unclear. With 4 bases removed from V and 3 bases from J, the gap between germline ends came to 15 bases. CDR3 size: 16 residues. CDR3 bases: TGTGCCAGCAGTTGGCAAGCCATAGGGTACACCGGGGAGCTGTTTTTT. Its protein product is CASSWQAIGYTGELFF.

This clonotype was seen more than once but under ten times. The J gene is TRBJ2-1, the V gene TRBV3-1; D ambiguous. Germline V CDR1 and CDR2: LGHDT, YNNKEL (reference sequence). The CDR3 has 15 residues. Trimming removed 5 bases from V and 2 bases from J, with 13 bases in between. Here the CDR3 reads CASSLSSLAYNEQFF. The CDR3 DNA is TGTGCCAGCAGCTTAAGCAGTCTCGCCTACAATGAGCAGTTCTTC.

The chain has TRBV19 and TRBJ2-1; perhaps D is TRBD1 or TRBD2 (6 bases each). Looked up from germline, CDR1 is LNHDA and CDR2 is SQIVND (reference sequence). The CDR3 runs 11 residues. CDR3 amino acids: CAATGGDEQFF. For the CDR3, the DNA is TGTGCAGCTACCGGGGGCGATGAGCAGTTCTTC.

The CDR3 sequence: CASSQEPGRAYEQYF. The CDR3 DNA sequence: TGCGCCAGCAGCCAAGAACCGGGAAGGGCCTACGAGCAGTACTTC. V gene TRBV4-1 combines with J gene TRBJ2-7; D is perhaps TRBD2 (5 bases). Germline V gene sequence: CDR1 MGHRA, CDR2 YSYEKL. V lost 0 bases to trimming and J lost 2 bases, with 11 bases between them. The CDR3 length is 15 residues.

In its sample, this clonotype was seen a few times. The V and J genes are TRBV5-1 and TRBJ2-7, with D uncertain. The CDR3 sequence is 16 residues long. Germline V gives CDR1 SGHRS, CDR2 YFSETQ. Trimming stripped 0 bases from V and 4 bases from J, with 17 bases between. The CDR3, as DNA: TGCGCCAGCAGCTTGGCCGTGGGCAAAGGGCGTTACGAGCAGTACTTC. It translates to CASSLAVGKGRYEQYF. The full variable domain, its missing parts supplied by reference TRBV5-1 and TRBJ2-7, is KAGVTQTPRYLIKTRGQQVTLSCSPISGHRSVSWYQQTPGQGLQFLFEYFSETQRNKGNFPGRFSGRQFSNSRSEMNVSTLELGDSALYLCASSLAVGKGRYEQYFGPGTRLTVT.

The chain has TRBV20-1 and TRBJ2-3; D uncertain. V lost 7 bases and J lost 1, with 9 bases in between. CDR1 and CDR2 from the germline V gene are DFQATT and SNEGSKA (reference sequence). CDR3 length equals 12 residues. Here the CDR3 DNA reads TGCAGTGAAGGGCAAGGCACAGATACGCAGTATTTT. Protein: CSEGQGTDTQYF.

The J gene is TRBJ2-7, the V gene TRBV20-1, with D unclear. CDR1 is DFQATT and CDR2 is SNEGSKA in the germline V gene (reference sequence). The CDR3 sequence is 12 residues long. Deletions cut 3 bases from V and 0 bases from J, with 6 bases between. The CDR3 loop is CSASWSSYEQYF. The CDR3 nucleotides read TGCAGTGCTAGCTGGAGCTCCTACGAGCAGTACTTC.

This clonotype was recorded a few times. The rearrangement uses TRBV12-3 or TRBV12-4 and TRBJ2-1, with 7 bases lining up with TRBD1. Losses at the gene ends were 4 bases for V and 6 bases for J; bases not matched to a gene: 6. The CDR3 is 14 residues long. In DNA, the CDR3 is TGTGCCAGCAGTTATGGGGGACAGTCCAATGAGCAGTTCTTC. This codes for CASSYGGQSNEQFF.

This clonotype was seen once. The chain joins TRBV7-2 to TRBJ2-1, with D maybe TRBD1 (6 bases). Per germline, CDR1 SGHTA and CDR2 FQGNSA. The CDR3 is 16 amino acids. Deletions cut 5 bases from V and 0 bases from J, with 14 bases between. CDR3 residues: CASSRRRGSSYNEQFF. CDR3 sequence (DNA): TGTGCCAGCAGCCGACGTAGGGGGAGCTCCTACAATGAGCAGTTCTTC. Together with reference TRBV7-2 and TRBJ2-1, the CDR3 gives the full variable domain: GAGVSQSPSNKVTEKGKDVELRCDPISGHTALYWYRQSLGQGLEFLIYFQGNSAPDKSGLPSDRFSAERTGGSVSTLTIQRTQQEDSAVYLCASSRRRGSSYNEQFFGPGTRLTVL.

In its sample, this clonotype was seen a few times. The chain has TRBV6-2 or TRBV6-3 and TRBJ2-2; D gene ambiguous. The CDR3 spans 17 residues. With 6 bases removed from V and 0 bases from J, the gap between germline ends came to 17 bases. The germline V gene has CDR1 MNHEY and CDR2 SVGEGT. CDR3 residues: CASSPLDVLANTGELFF. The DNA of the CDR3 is TGTGCCAGCAGCCCCCTTGACGTGCTCGCGAACACCGGGGAGCTGTTTTTT.

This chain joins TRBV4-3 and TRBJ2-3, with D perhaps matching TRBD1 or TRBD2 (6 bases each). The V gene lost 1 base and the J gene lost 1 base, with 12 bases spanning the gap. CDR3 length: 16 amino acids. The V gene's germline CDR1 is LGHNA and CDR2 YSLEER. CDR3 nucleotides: TGCGCCAGCAGCCAAGCTAGGGGGGTCGGCACAGATACGCAGTATTTT. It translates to CASSQARGVGTDTQYF.

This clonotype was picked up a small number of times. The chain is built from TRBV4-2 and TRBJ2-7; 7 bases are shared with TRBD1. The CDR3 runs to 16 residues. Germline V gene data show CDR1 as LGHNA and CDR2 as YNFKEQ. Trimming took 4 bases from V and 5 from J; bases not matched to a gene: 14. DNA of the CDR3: TGTGCCAGCAGCCCCCCAGGGCGAAAGGGGGCCCACGAGCAGTACTTC. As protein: CASSPPGRKGAHEQYF.

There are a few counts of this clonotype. Here the CDR3 reads CASSREPTTGNTIYF. DNA of the CDR3: TGTGCCAGCAGCCGAGAACCGACCACCGGAAACACCATATATTTT. The rearrangement joins TRBV7-2 to TRBJ1-3; D call uncertain. The CDR3 is 15 amino acids. V was shortened by 5 bases and J by 4 bases, with 15 bases between the two germline ends. The germline V gene encodes CDR1 SGHTA and CDR2 FQGNSA.

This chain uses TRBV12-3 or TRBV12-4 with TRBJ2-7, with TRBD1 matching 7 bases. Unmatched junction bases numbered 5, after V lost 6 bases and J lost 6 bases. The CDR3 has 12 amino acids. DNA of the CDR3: TGTGCCAGCAGACAGACAGGGTTCGAGCAGTACTTC. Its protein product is CASRQTGFEQYF.

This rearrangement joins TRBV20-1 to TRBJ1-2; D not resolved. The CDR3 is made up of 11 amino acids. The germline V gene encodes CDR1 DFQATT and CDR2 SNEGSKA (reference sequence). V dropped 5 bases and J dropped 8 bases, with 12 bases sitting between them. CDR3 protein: CSARSLEGYTF. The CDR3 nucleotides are TGCAGTGCTCGCTCCTTAGAGGGCTACACCTTC.

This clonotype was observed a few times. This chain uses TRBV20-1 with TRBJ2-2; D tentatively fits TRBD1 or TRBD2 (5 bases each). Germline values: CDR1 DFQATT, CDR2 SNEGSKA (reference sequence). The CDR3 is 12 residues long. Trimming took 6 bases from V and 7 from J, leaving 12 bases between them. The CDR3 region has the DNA TGCAGTGCGACCGGGACCGTCGGGGAGCTGTTTTTT. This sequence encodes CSATGTVGELFF.

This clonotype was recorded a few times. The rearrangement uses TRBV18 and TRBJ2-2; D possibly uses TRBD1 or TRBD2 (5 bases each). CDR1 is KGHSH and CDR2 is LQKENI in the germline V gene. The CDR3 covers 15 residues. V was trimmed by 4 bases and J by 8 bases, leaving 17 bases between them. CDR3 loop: CASSRTGTGVGELFF. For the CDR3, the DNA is TGTGCCAGCTCACGGACGGGGACCGGCGTGGGGGAGCTGTTTTTT.

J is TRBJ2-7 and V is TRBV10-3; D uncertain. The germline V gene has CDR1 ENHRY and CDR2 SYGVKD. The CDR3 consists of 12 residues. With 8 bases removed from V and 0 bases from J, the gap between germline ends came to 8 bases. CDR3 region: CAIGRSSYEQYV. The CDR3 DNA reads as TGTGCCATCGGGCGGAGCTCCTACGAGCAGTACGTC.

The CDR3 sequence is CASSQDTRGYEQYV. CDR3 nucleotide sequence: TGTGCCAGCAGCCAAGATACCAGGGGCTACGAGCAGTACGTC. This sequence joins TRBV3-1 and TRBJ2-7; tentative D call: TRBD1 (6 bases). Germline lookup yields CDR1 LGHDT and CDR2 YNNKEL (reference sequence). V lost 0 bases to trimming and J lost 3 bases, with 9 bases between them. CDR3 length equals 14 residues.